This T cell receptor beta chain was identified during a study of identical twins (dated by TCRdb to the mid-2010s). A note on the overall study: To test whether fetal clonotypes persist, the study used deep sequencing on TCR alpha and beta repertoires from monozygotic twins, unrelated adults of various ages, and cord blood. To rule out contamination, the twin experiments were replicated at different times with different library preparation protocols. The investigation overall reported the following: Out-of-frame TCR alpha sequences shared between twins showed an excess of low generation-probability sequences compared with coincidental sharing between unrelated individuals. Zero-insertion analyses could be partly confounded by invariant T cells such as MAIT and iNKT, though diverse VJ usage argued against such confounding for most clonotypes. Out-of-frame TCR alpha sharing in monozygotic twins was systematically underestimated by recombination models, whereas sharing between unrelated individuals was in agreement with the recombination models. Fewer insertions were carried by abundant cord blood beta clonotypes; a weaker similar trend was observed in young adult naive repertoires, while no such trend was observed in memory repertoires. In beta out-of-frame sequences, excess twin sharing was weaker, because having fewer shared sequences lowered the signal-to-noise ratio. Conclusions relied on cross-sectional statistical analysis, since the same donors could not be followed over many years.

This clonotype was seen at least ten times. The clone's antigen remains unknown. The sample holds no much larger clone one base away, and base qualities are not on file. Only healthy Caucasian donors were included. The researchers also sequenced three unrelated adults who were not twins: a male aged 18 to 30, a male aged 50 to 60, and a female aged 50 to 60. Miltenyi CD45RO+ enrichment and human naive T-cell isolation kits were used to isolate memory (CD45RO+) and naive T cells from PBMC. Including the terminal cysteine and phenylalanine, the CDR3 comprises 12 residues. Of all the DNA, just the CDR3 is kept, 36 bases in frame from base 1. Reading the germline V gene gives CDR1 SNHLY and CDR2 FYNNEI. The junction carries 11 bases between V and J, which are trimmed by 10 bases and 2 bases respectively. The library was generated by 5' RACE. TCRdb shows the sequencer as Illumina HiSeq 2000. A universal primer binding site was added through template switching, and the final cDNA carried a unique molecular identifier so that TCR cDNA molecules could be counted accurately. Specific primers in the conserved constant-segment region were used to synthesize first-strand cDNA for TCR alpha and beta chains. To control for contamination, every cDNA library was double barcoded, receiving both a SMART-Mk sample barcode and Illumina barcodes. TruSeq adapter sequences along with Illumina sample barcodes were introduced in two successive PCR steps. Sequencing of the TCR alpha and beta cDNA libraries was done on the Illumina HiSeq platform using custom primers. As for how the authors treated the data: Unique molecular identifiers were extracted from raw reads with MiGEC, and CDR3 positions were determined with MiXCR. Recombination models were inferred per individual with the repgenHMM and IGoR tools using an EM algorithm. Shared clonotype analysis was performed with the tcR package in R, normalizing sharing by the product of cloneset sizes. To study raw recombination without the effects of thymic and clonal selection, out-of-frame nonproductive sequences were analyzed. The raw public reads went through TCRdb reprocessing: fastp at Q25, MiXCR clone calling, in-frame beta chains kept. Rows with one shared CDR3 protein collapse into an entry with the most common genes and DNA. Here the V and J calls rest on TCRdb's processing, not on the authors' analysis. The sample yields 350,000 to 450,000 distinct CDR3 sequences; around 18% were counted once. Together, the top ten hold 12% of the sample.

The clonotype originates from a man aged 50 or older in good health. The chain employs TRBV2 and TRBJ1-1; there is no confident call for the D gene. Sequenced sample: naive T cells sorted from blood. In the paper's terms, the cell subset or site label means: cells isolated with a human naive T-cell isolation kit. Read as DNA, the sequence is TGTGCCACCCAACAGTTAAACACTGAAGCTTTCTTT. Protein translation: CATQQLNTEAFF.